This T cell receptor beta chain was observed in a study of beta chain features in type 1 diabetes. Study results and limitations: When Type 1 diabetes patients were examined, their TCRB CDR3s proved moderately but significantly shorter in all four CD4+ subsets. It was not settled here whether HLA type affects TCRB rearrangement.

As regards this clone: Antigen: not known.

This CDR3 is 15 amino acids long. Trimming pared 1 base from V and 8 bases from J, leaving 14 bases between. CDR1 is LGHNA, CDR2 YSLEER, per germline. Sequencing targeted expressed TCRB transcripts, as all isolated RNA had been reverse transcribed. The table came from immunoSEQ multiplex PCR; TCRdb's copy has only in-frame clones and leaves some out. Among about 620,000 clones listed, roughly a sixth were seen once. The sequenced material came from naive CD4+ T cells from blood. The chain joins TRBV4-3 to TRBJ1-4; D is possibly TRBD1 (5 bases). The origin of this receptor is a man between 18 and 29 years old in good health. In nucleotides, the CDR3 is TGCGCCAGCAGCCAAGTTGGGGGAATAAAAGAAAAACTGTTTTTT. Translation: CASSQVGGIKEKLFF.